This entry lists 9 T cell receptor beta chains sequenced from one sample in a study of CXCR3-negative and CXCR3-positive naive CD8 T cells. Study outcomes and limitations: Naive cells that were CXCR3-positive had more hydrophobic TRB CDR3s (compared with CXCR3-negative naive cells).

TRB cDNA was prepared as libraries by UMI-labeled 5' RACE. No DNA is given; TCRdb re-called the 5' RACE reads and lists each CDR3 protein once. The table lists about 120,000 distinct CDR3 sequences. The antigens for these receptors are not known. The sequenced sample consisted of naive CXCR3+ CD8+ T cells from blood. Subset denoted: CD45RO-CCR7+CD27+CD95- naive CD8+ T cells expressing CXCR3 (TNR3+). The receptors stem from a human donor in good health. Some clones in this sample may be carry-over from other donors' samples.

The V call is TRBV6-6, the J call TRBJ2-1; there is no DNA to check the TCRdb D call of TRBD1. CDR3 size: 12 residues. The germline gives CDR1 MNHNY, CDR2 SVGAGI (reference sequence). CDR3 region: CASSYPPHEQFF.

The chain employs TRBV29-1 and TRBJ2-2. The CDR3 has 11 amino acids. CDR1 and CDR2 from the germline V gene are SQVTM and ANQGSEA. CDR3: CSVEWAGELFF.

The rearrangement joins TRBV29-1 to TRBJ2-7; with no DNA, the TCRdb D assignment of TRBD2 cannot be verified. The germline V gene has CDR1 SQVTM and CDR2 ANQGSEA. The CDR3 contains 12 residues. The CDR3 loop is CSVLGGSYEQYF.

The chain joins TRBV4-3 to TRBJ1-1; TCRdb lists TRBD1, though no DNA is available to test this call. The CDR3 runs 13 residues. Germline V CDR1 and CDR2: LGHNA, YSLEER. This chain's CDR3 is CASSRGGITEAFF.

The V gene is TRBV4-2, the J gene TRBJ1-1; the TCRdb call, TRBD1, lacks DNA for checking. CDR3 length equals 17 residues. CDR1 is LGHNA, CDR2 YNFKEQ, per germline. The CDR3 sequence: CASSQDETGGRYTEAFF.

V gene TRBV7-6 combines with J gene TRBJ1-1. Germline CDR1 reads SGHVS; CDR2 reads FNYEAQ. The CDR3 is 13 amino acids. The CDR3 region is CASSFGIGTEAFF.

The V and J genes are TRBV6-2 or TRBV6-3 and TRBJ1-5. The CDR3 has 14 amino acids. Germline V gene lookup returns CDR1 MNHEY and CDR2 SVGEGT. CDR3 amino acids: CASMGGGSNQPKHF.

V usage is TRBV7-7 and J usage is TRBJ2-2; absent DNA, TCRdb's TRBD1 call cannot be checked. Germline CDR1 is SSHAT and CDR2 is FNYEAQ (reference sequence). The CDR3 is 14 residues long. The CDR3 is CASSFGQGTGELFF.

The chain recombines TRBV4-1 with TRBJ1-5. This CDR3 region has 16 residues. Germline V CDR1 and CDR2: MGHRA, YSYEKL. The CDR3 loop reads CASSQDGQNSNQPQHF.